The rows below give T cell receptor beta chains drawn from one sample of a study of Graves' ophthalmopathy and Graves' hyperthyroidism. TCRdb reprocessed the multiplex PCR reads with MiXCR, giving one entry per CDR3 protein. The sample includes around 1.1 million distinct CDR3 sequences, around a third of them seen just once. The sequenced sample was peripheral blood or thyroid tissue (not recorded which). Receptors were obtained from an adult man with Graves' hyperthyroidism. The CDR3 runs from the conserved cysteine through the conserved F or W. The D gene is left open where the match is weak. Clone size is shown for a subset of rows, as once, few, many or a class of expanded clone.

j_call d_call clone_size v_call cdr3_aa cdr3_nt
TRBJ1-4 NA NA TRBV10-3 CASNSRDGGGEKLFF TGTGCCAGCAATTCCCGGGACGGAGGAGGGGAAAAACTGTTTTTT
TRBJ2-7 TRBD1 NA TRBV10-3 CATGTGTVSYEQYF TGTGCCACAGGTACCGGGACAGTCTCCTACGAGCAGTACTTC
TRBJ1-1 NA few TRBV7-4 CASSFSSGGFF TGTGCCAGCAGTTTTAGTAGCGGGGGATTCTTT
TRBJ1-2 TRBD1 NA TRBV20-1 CSAGREGGGGYTF TGCAGTGCTGGCAGGGAAGGGGGCGGTGGCTACACCTTC
TRBJ2-6 NA NA TRBV5-1 CASSLADRSEANVLTF TGCGCCAGCAGCTTGGCCGACCGCTCTGAGGCCAACGTCCTGACTTTC
TRBJ2-5 NA many TRBV6-5 CASRAEETQYF TGTGCCAGCAGGGCCGAAGAGACCCAGTACTTC
TRBJ1-1 NA NA TRBV10-3 CAISALRDTEAFF TGTGCCATCAGTGCTTTGAGGGACACTGAAGCTTTCTTT
TRBJ1-4 NA NA TRBV10-3 CASSEALQPPGEKLFF TGTGCCAGCAGTGAAGCGCTTCAACCACCGGGTGAAAAACTGTTTTTT
TRBJ2-7 TRBD1 NA TRBV7-2 CASSQDLLGQHSYEQYF TGCGCCAGCAGCCAAGATCTCCTGGGACAGCACTCCTACGAGCAGTACTTC
TRBJ1-4 TRBD1 few TRBV6-1 CASSAGTGGLNEKLFF TGTGCCAGCAGCGCCGGGACAGGGGGCTTGAATGAAAAACTGTTTTTT
TRBJ2-2 NA few TRBV11-2 CASSPVLGDRTGELFF TGTGCCAGCAGCCCTGTATTAGGGGATCGCACCGGGGAGCTGTTTTTT
TRBJ1-2 NA many TRBV19 CATHPGAINYGYTF TGTGCCACCCACCCCGGGGCAATTAACTATGGCTACACCTTC
TRBJ2-7 NA many TRBV20-1 CSARGGTVYEQYF TGCAGTGCTAGAGGCGGGACAGTCTACGAGCAGTACTTC
TRBJ1-2 NA NA TRBV3-1 CASMSGMGRGYTF TGTGCCAGCATGTCAGGAATGGGACGGGGCTACACCTTC
TRBJ2-5 NA NA TRBV5-4 CASSLGFGGVGETQYF TGTGCCAGCAGCTTGGGATTCGGCGGGGTAGGGGAGACCCAGTACTTC
TRBJ2-7 TRBD2 NA TRBV2 CASGAPGTSGGIEQYF TGTGCCAGCGGTGCACCCGGGACTAGCGGGGGAATCGAGCAGTACTTC
TRBJ1-5 NA NA TRBV2 CASSEVRGRQPQHF TGTGCCAGCAGTGAAGTTCGGGGCCGTCAGCCCCAGCATTTT
TRBJ2-6 TRBD2 NA TRBV15 CATSSSGTSVLTF TGTGCCACCAGCAGTTCCGGGACTAGCGTCCTGACTTTC
TRBJ2-7 NA few TRBV7-9 CASSPPGGHAYEQYF TGTGCCAGTAGTCCGCCTGGGGGGCATGCCTACGAGCAGTACTTC
TRBJ2-7 NA NA TRBV10-2 CASRPARTGPISYEQYF TGTGCCAGCAGACCCGCCCGAACGGGACCGATATCCTACGAGCAGTACTTC
TRBJ2-5 NA few TRBV4-1 CASSEEGGAGETQYF TGCGCCAGCAGCGAAGAGGGGGGGGCCGGGGAGACCCAGTACTTC
TRBJ1-3 NA few TRBV20-1 CSAIRDGENTIYF TGCAGTGCTATCCGGGACGGAGAAAACACCATATATTTT
TRBJ2-5 TRBD2 NA TRBV13 CASSPGLAVGTQYF TGTGCCAGCAGTCCGGGACTAGCGGTTGGGACCCAGTACTTC
TRBJ1-6 NA NA TRBV24-1 CASSHLTGTGKNNSPLHF TGTGCCAGCAGTCATCTCACCGGGACGGGCAAGAATAATTCACCCCTCCACTTT
TRBJ2-2 TRBD1 NA TRBV5-1 CASNPGRDRDTGELFF TGCGCCAGCAATCCCGGACGGGACAGGGACACCGGGGAGCTGTTTTTT
TRBJ1-2 NA NA TRBV9 CASSVADKNNYGYTF TGTGCCAGCAGCGTAGCCGACAAGAACAACTATGGCTACACCTTC
TRBJ2-2 NA NA TRBV20-1 CSARPGNTGELFF TGCAGTGCTAGGCCGGGGAACACCGGGGAGCTGTTTTTT
TRBJ2-7 NA many TRBV7-9 CASSSATSSYEQYF TGTGCCAGCAGCTCGGCAACGAGCTCCTACGAGCAGTACTTC
TRBJ2-5 TRBD1 few TRBV25-1 CASSPSRDRDSNF TGTGCCAGCTCACCTTCCCGGGACAGGGATAGTAACTTC
TRBJ2-2 NA many TRBV10-3 CALWRRGPENTGELFF TGTGCCCTATGGAGGCGGGGCCCCGAGAACACCGGGGAGCTGTTTTTT
TRBJ1-2 TRBD1 many TRBV20-1 CSATRGGSYGYTF TGCAGTGCTACCAGGGGGGGGAGCTATGGCTACACCTTC
TRBJ2-2 NA NA TRBV29-1 CSVVGGAMNTGELFF TGCAGCGTTGTGGGGGGGGCCATGAACACCGGGGAGCTGTTTTTT
TRBJ1-1 NA NA TRBV7-2 CASSLAGPLPGAFF TGTGCCAGCAGCTTAGCGGGACCGCTCCCTGGAGCTTTCTTT
TRBJ2-6 NA NA TRBV20-1 CSAREATGRSDLWGANVLTF TGCAGTGCTAGAGAGGCCACGGGCAGGTCTGATCTTTGGGGGGCCAACGTCCTGACTTTC
TRBJ2-7 NA NA TRBV4-1 CASSPVLGLGGPEQYF TGCGCCAGCAGCCCCGTGTTGGGCTTGGGTGGTCCCGAGCAGTACTTC
TRBJ1-6 TRBD1 few TRBV28 CASSHPDRGNSPLHF TGTGCCAGCAGTCACCCGGACAGGGGAAATTCACCCCTCCACTTT
TRBJ1-3 NA many TRBV7-9 CASSSDNGNTIYF TGTGCCAGCAGTTCGGACAATGGAAACACCATATATTTT
TRBJ2-5 NA few TRBV20-1 CSAGGDRHPETQYF TGCAGTGCTGGAGGGGACCGCCATCCAGAGACCCAGTACTTC
TRBJ2-7 TRBD1 NA TRBV2 CASDGTGGQYEQYF TGTGCCAGCGACGGGACAGGGGGCCAGTACGAGCAGTACTTC
TRBJ2-5 TRBD2 NA TRBV12-3/TRBV12-4 CASNVGRGVTQYF TGTGCCAGCAACGTAGGTCGGGGGGTGACCCAGTACTTC
TRBJ2-7 NA NA TRBV5-1 CASSLGKGTYEQYF TGCGCCAGCAGCTTGGGGAAGGGAACCTACGAGCAGTACTTC
TRBJ1-1 TRBD1 few TRBV12-3/TRBV12-4 CASSIRQGREAFF TGTGCCAGCAGTATCCGACAGGGCCGGGAAGCTTTCTTT
TRBJ2-7 TRBD2 many TRBV7-9 CASSLGAGERTSYEQYF TGTGCCAGCAGCTTAGGAGCGGGAGAGAGGACGTCCTACGAGCAGTACTTC
TRBJ1-2 NA many TRBV9 CASSPPGQRGRYGYTF TGTGCCAGCAGCCCGCCAGGACAGCGGGGCCGCTATGGCTACACCTTC
TRBJ2-6 TRBD1 many TRBV10-3 CAISESNRGRSTGANVLTF TGTGCCATCAGTGAGTCGAACAGGGGGCGAAGTACTGGGGCCAACGTCCTGACTTTC
TRBJ2-7 TRBD2 many TRBV7-2 CASSVTSGSYEQYF TGTGCCAGCAGCGTGACTAGCGGGTCGTACGAGCAGTACTTC
TRBJ2-5 TRBD1 many TRBV20-1 CSALPGQGRETQYF TGCAGTGCCCTTCCCGGACAGGGTCGAGAGACCCAGTACTTC
TRBJ2-5 TRBD1 many TRBV9 CASSLGTGRPQETQYF TGTGCCAGCAGCCTCGGGACAGGGAGGCCGCAAGAGACCCAGTACTTC
TRBJ1-4 NA NA TRBV7-2 CASSESRQGLENCFF NA
TRBJ1-2 TRBD1 few TRBV12-3/TRBV12-4 CASRGTEPVLGYTF TGTGCCAGCAGGGGGACAGAGCCGGTGCTAGGCTACACCTTC
TRBJ1-1 TRBD1 few TRBV7-2 CASRPTGQGTEAFF TGTGCCAGCAGACCGACGGGACAGGGGACTGAAGCTTTCTTT
TRBJ2-7 NA NA TRBV7-8 CASRSGTADYEQYF TGTGCCAGCAGGTCTGGGACTGCCGACTACGAGCAGTACTTC
TRBJ1-2 NA many TRBV4-1 CASSQGGSSYGYTF TGCGCCAGCAGCCAAGGGGGTTCATCCTATGGCTACACCTTC
TRBJ1-4 NA many TRBV20-1 CSAREVGRTNEKLFF TGCAGTGCTAGAGAAGTCGGACGGACTAATGAAAAACTGTTTTTT